The sequence of this T cell receptor (beta chain) was determined in a study of T cells after yellow fever vaccination. Turning to the study itself: Some fractions had low cell numbers, and these were prepared with SMART-Seq v4 Ultra Low Input.

MiXCR was run by TCRdb on the 5' RACE reads, yielding one entry per CDR3 protein. This sample has about 96,000 distinct CDR3 sequences, with around 9.8% found just once. With V trimmed by 3 bases and J by 3 bases, 9 bases remained unmatched. CDR3 length equals 17 residues. CDR1 and CDR2 from the germline V gene are SGHTA and FQGNSA. Study outcomes and limitations: Booster sampling recovered most clones from primary vaccination (less than 97% CD4, roughly 86% CD8).

The rearrangement uses TRBV7-2 and TRBJ2-3; 10 nucleotides align to TRBD1. The receptor comes from a man aged 18 to 30 who received the YFV17D yellow fever vaccine. Sequenced material: CD8+ T cells not binding an NS4B(214-222) dextramer, sorted from PBMCs, taken around 15 days after the first yellow fever vaccination. The CDR3 sequence: CASSFPGTGDLTDTQYF. As DNA, the CDR3 is TGTGCCAGCAGCTTTCCCGGGACAGGGGACCTTACAGATACGCAGTATTTT.